One sample yielded the 23 T cell receptor beta chains listed below, sequenced in a study of T cell responses to AZD1222 COVID-19 vaccine listed by TCRdb under 2021. Library prep was done by the immunoSEQ multiplex PCR assay. Drawn from immuneACCESS, this table holds only the in-frame rearrangements with V and J called that TCRdb kept. Clones are partly lost; checked studies trace under half to an unresolved V gene and leave the rest unexplained. For this sample there are under 150,000 clones; approximately 90% appear just once. Over 8% of the sample is held by the ten biggest clonotypes. Explained via the paper, the time point label denotes: about 28 days (+/-7) after the second vaccine dose. This specimen was peripheral blood, taken 28 days after the second AZD1222 dose. The source of these receptors is an adult who received the AZD1222 COVID-19 vaccine.

This chain links TRBV12-3 or TRBV12-4 with TRBJ1-3; the match to TRBD1 covers 7 bases. The CDR3 is made up of 12 amino acids. The ends lost 5 bases at V and 9 bases at J; junction bases unmatched: 4. CDR3 in DNA: TGTGCCAGCAGTCCTCGACAGGGCACCATATATTTT. Protein: CASSPRQGTIYF.

The chain uses TRBV12-3 or TRBV12-4 and TRBJ2-1, with D possibly being TRBD1 or TRBD2 (5 bases each). The length of the CDR3 is 12 residues. The V end lost 2 bases, the J end lost 12 bases, and 11 bases lay between the germline ends. CDR3 nucleotides: TGTGCCAGCAGTTTAAGAGGGGTTGCGCAGTTCTTC. This sequence encodes CASSLRGVAQFF.

The chain joins TRBV27 to TRBJ1-1; no definite D call. There are 15 residues in the CDR3. Trimming stripped 3 bases from V and 1 base from J, with 12 bases between. Germline values: CDR1 MNHEY, CDR2 SMNVEV (reference sequence). The CDR3 here is CASSFSAWRNTEAFF. The CDR3 nucleotides are TGTGCCAGCAGTTTCTCGGCTTGGCGGAACACTGAAGCTTTCTTT.

This clone appeared once. J is TRBJ1-1 and V is TRBV5-1, with TRBD1 matching 7 bases. Losses at the gene ends were 0 bases for V and 1 base for J; bases not matched to a gene: 3. The CDR3 is made up of 15 amino acids. In germline, CDR1 is SGHRS, CDR2 YFSETQ. CDR3 coding DNA: TGCGCCAGCAGCTTGGGGACAGGCTGGAACACTGAAGCTTTCTTT. This codes for CASSLGTGWNTEAFF. The full variable domain, with the rest looked up from reference TRBV5-1 and TRBJ1-1, is KAGVTQTPRYLIKTRGQQVTLSCSPISGHRSVSWYQQTPGQGLQFLFEYFSETQRNKGNFPGRFSGRQFSNSRSEMNVSTLELGDSALYLCASSLGTGWNTEAFFGQGTRLTVV.

The chain recombines TRBV19 with TRBJ2-3; 12 bases align to TRBD2. The length of the CDR3 is 17 residues. V trimming: 5 bases; J trimming: 7 bases; junction bases outside the gene matches: 13. CDR1 and CDR2 (germline): LNHDA, SQIVND (reference sequence). CDR3 in DNA: TGTGCCAGTAGTTCTAAAGCCGGGACTAGCGGGCATTATACGCAGTATTTT. Translated, it gives CASSSKAGTSGHYTQYF.

The V and J genes are TRBV6-5 and TRBJ1-1, with D tentatively TRBD1 (5 bases). V dropped 6 bases and J dropped 5 bases, with 10 bases sitting between them. There are 12 residues in the CDR3. Germline V lookup: CDR1 MNHEY, CDR2 SVGAGI. CDR3 in amino acids: CASRPWGTEAFF. The CDR3, as DNA: TGTGCCAGCAGGCCTTGGGGGACTGAAGCTTTCTTT.

The rearrangement joins TRBV12-3 or TRBV12-4 to TRBJ1-3; D gene unclear. Trimming pared 8 bases from V and 3 bases from J, leaving 5 bases between. This CDR3 is built from 11 residues. CDR3 coding DNA: TGTGCCAGCGGCGTTGGAAACACCATATATTTT. Amino acid sequence: CASGVGNTIYF.

The chain employs TRBV5-1 and TRBJ2-5; maybe TRBD1 (5 bases). V shed 5 bases and J shed 5 bases, with 13 bases lying between them. This CDR3 has 13 amino acids. Per germline, CDR1 SGHRS and CDR2 YFSETQ. The CDR3 here is CASRTDSRETQYF. The CDR3 DNA sequence: TGCGCCAGCAGAACAGACAGTAGGGAGACCCAGTACTTC.

The rearrangement links TRBV5-1 to TRBJ1-2, with D perhaps matching TRBD1 (6 bases). Deletions cut 4 bases from V and 4 bases from J, with 14 bases between. From germline, CDR1 is SGHRS and CDR2 YFSETQ. The length of the CDR3 is 14 residues. CDR3 region: CASSLRQDPYGYTF. DNA of the CDR3: TGCGCCAGCAGCCTTCGACAGGACCCCTATGGCTACACCTTC.

The CDR3 bases are TGTGCCAGCAGTTTATCGGGCAGCACAGGGGGCCGGAGTGGCTACACCTTC. Amino acid sequence: CASSLSGSTGGRSGYTF. The chain employs TRBV27 and TRBJ1-2; 9 bases are shared with TRBD1. CDR1 and CDR2 (germline): MNHEY, SMNVEV (reference sequence). V shed 0 bases and J 7 bases; nucleotides not matched to a gene: 12. CDR3 length: 17 residues.

CDR3 loop: CASRKEGNREAFF. CDR3 coding DNA: TGTGCCAGCAGAAAAGAGGGAAATAGGGAAGCTTTCTTT. The chain combines TRBV12-3 or TRBV12-4 with TRBJ1-1; D unclear. The CDR3 length is 13 residues. The V end lost 6 bases, the J end lost 8 bases, and 16 bases lay between the germline ends.

This clone was seen a single time. This chain links TRBV4-1 with TRBJ1-3, with D possibly being TRBD1 (5 bases). The CDR3 loop spans 16 amino acids. Germline V CDR1 and CDR2: MGHRA, YSYEKL. V lost 1 base, J lost 0 bases, and 10 bases lay in between. The CDR3 DNA sequence: TGCGCCAGCAGCCAAGGCAGGGCCTACTCTGGAAACACCATATATTTT. This sequence encodes CASSQGRAYSGNTIYF.

Here the CDR3 reads CASSSPRGTEAFF. The CDR3 DNA follows: TGTGCCAGCAGTTCCCCCAGGGGCACTGAAGCTTTCTTT. The chain is built from TRBV12-3 or TRBV12-4 and TRBJ1-1, with a possible D match to TRBD1 (6 bases). Trimming pared 4 bases from V and 4 bases from J, leaving 10 bases between. The CDR3 has 13 residues.

CDR3 sequence (DNA): TGTGCCAGCAGTCTACTAGCGGGGCGAGACAATGAGCAGTTCTTC. Its protein product is CASSLLAGRDNEQFF. J is TRBJ2-1 and V is TRBV6-5, with 10 positions matching TRBD2. The CDR3 spans 15 residues. The V gene end was trimmed by 5 bases and the J gene end by 5 bases; junction bases not matched to a gene: 6. The germline V gene encodes CDR1 MNHEY and CDR2 SVGAGI.

The chain uses TRBV25-1 and TRBJ2-1; TRBD1 might be the D (6 bases). Germline loops: CDR1 MGHDK, CDR2 SYGVNS. The CDR3 spans 16 residues. V shed 4 bases and J shed 9 bases, with 22 bases lying between them. CDR3 DNA sequence: TGTGCCAGCAGTGCCTGGACAGTCCCAGAGGGGAGTGAGCAGTTCTTC. This translates into CASSAWTVPEGSEQFF.

V and J are TRBV7-9 and TRBJ2-7; 8 bases align to TRBD2. The V gene end was trimmed by 6 bases and the J gene end by 7 bases; junction bases not matched to a gene: 11. In germline, CDR1 is SEHNR, CDR2 FQNEAQ (reference sequence). CDR3 length: 14 residues. The CDR3 sequence: CASRPAGAPGEQYF. In DNA form, the CDR3 reads TGTGCCAGCAGGCCAGCGGGAGCCCCGGGGGAGCAGTACTTC.

The chain uses TRBV13 and TRBJ2-7; maybe TRBD1 (5 bases). The germline V gene encodes CDR1 PRHDT and CDR2 FYEKMQ (reference sequence). The CDR3 has 12 amino acids. V was clipped by 5 bases and J by 6 bases, with 11 bases between them. CDR3 residues: CASSPDSPEQYF. For the CDR3, the DNA is TGTGCCAGCAGCCCCGACAGCCCCGAGCAGTACTTC.

The rearrangement joins TRBV10-3 to TRBJ1-2; the D gene is possibly TRBD1 (5 bases). The CDR3 contains 14 residues. Deletions cut 0 bases from V and 5 bases from J, with 10 bases between. Germline-derived CDR1 and CDR2 are ENHRY and SYGVKD. CDR3 amino acids: CAISESAGRYGYTF. The CDR3 bases are TGTGCCATCAGTGAGTCGGCAGGGCGGTATGGCTACACCTTC.

The rearrangement joins TRBV18 to TRBJ1-1, with a possible D match to TRBD1 (6 bases). Germline values: CDR1 KGHSH, CDR2 LQKENI. Trimming pared 6 bases from V and 6 bases from J, leaving 14 bases between. The CDR3 extends over 13 amino acids. CDR3 loop: CASSQGIVAEAFF. The CDR3 nucleotides are TGTGCCAGCTCGCAGGGGATTGTCGCTGAAGCTTTCTTT.

V usage is TRBV10-1 and J usage is TRBJ1-1; the D is unclear. The germline V and J ends were trimmed by 6 bases and 0 bases, with 8 bases remaining between them. Germline-derived CDR1 and CDR2 are WNHNN and SYGVQD (reference sequence). The CDR3 covers 13 residues. DNA of the CDR3: TGCGCCAGCAGCCACTCATTGAACACTGAAGCTTTCTTT. As protein: CASSHSLNTEAFF.

V usage is TRBV4-1 and J usage is TRBJ2-7; D is ambiguous. This CDR3 spans 15 amino acids. V was cut by 0 bases and J by 3 bases, with 12 bases left in between. Germline-derived CDR1 and CDR2 are MGHRA and YSYEKL. The CDR3: CASSQDRLSRYEQYF. The CDR3 coding sequence is TGCGCCAGCAGCCAAGATCGGCTCTCCCGCTACGAGCAGTACTTC.

By proportion, this clone is medium-sized (0.01 to 0.1%). The gene calls are TRBV6-1 and TRBJ1-4; TRBD1 might be the D (5 bases). Looked up from germline, CDR1 is MNHNS and CDR2 is SASEGT. CDR3 length equals 15 residues. Trimming cost V 3 bases and J 2 bases, with 10 bases left between them. The CDR3 loop reads CASSDPGGTNEKLFF. CDR3 nucleotides: TGTGCCAGCAGTGACCCGGGGGGGACTAATGAAAAACTGTTTTTT.

DNA of the CDR3: TGTGCTAGTGGTTACCAAGGCGGGGGTAACTATGGCTACACCTTC. This translates into CASGYQGGGNYGYTF. This chain connects TRBV12-5 to TRBJ1-2; possible D gene TRBD1, 5 bases. The CDR3 has 15 residues. CDR1 is LGHNT and CDR2 is FRNRAP in the germline V gene. V was pared by 4 bases and J by 1 base, with 13 bases between.